Sequencing of this T cell receptor (beta chain) was carried out in a study of blood T cell repertoires in COVID-19. Across the whole study: Acute-phase and convalescent COVID-19 samples originated in the United States, Italy and Spain. T cells, B-cell-depleted T cells, or PBMCs provided the cDNA or gDNA that served as material.

The CDR3 has 15 amino acids. CDR1 and CDR2 from the germline V gene are LNHDA and SQIVND (reference sequence). The V gene end was trimmed by 1 base and the J gene end by 10 bases; junction bases not matched to a gene: 5. Authors' analysis steps: Amplification from reference gene primers served as the basis for estimated nucleated cell counts. Here immunoSEQ multiplex PCR was the method, and the copy in TCRdb shows in-frame clones only, minus some. V and J calls and clone size are those listed in that table; D and trimming were worked out from the DNA. This table holds about 21,000 clones, 65% to 90% found once.

This receptor was obtained from a man older than 75 with acute or convalescent COVID-19. This chain uses TRBV19 with TRBJ2-1; TRBD2 matches at 12 bases. What was sequenced was peripheral blood. CDR3 residues: CASSIGLAGAGEQFF. The CDR3 region has the DNA TGTGCCAGTAGTATAGGACTAGCGGGGGCGGGAGAGCAGTTCTTC.